This T cell receptor beta chain was identified during a study of molecular identifiers for immune sequencing clone quantification. Overall study context: Naive CD8 RNA (around 20,000 or 99,000 cells) was divided into five aliquots, with four sequenced.

Germline CDR1 and CDR2: SGDLS and YYNGEE. This CDR3 contains 15 residues. Naive CD8 T cells were picked out by sorting for CD8+CD4-CCR7+CD45RA+. TCRdb reprocessed the PCR reads with MiXCR, giving one entry per CDR3 protein. Of over 300,000 distinct CDR3 sequences in the sample, 24% were seen once. Whole-study results and caveats: Under 1% of molecules in naive cells, but over 98% of effector molecules, belonged to clones above 20 RNA copies. A shared barcode on identical TCR molecules could lead to underestimated sizes for highly expanded clones.

Details on this clonotype: Its antigen is undetermined. One end of the junction does not line up with germline, which may come from a read error.

This clonotype originated in a human donor in good health. Some libraries in this study had Jurkat cell RNA spiked in. Sequencing was performed on naive CD8+ T cells from blood, with Jurkat cell RNA spiked in. Noted subset: FACS-sorted CD8+CD4-CCR7+CD45RA+ naive T cells. V usage is TRBV9 and J usage is TRBJ2-1, with a possible D match to TRBD2 (6 bases). CDR3 region: CAGSVGDSPNYEQFF. The CDR3 DNA sequence: TGTGCCGGCAGCGTAGGGGACTCCCCCAACTATGAGCAGTTCTTC.